Below, 23 T cell receptor beta chains from the same sample are listed, as sequenced in a study of response to subunit inactivated influenza vaccine. MiXCR, run by TCRdb on the RT-PCR reads, gives a single entry per CDR3 protein. The sample gives more than 400,000 distinct CDR3 sequences, over 9.5% of which show up once; approximately 12% is in the top ten. Sequenced material: PBMCs from blood, taken 45 days after vaccination. These receptors originate from a man aged 45-60 years who received an inactivated influenza vaccine.

This chain connects TRBV12-3 or TRBV12-4 to TRBJ2-7, with 7 bases identical to TRBD1. This CDR3 is built from 17 residues. V lost 3 bases to trimming and J lost 2 bases; unmatched junction nucleotides: 13. CDR3 coding DNA: TGTGCCAGCAGTTTCCAATACTTGTCAGGGGGTACCTACGAGCAGTACTTC. Translated: CASSFQYLSGGTYEQYF.

This clonotype was detected ten times or more. The CDR3 here is CASSAGGGSNEKLFF. For the CDR3, the DNA is TGTGCCAGCAGCGCCGGGGGAGGAAGTAATGAAAAACTGTTTTTT. The chain has TRBV9 and TRBJ1-4, with a weak D call TRBD1 (5 bases). Germline values: CDR1 SGDLS, CDR2 YYNGEE. This CDR3 region has 15 residues. V gave up 3 bases and J gave up 4 bases, with 13 bases separating them.

This clonotype was detected only a few times. The chain joins TRBV12-3 or TRBV12-4 to TRBJ2-2; D possibly corresponds to TRBD2 (6 bases). Between the trimmed V and J ends, which lost 5 bases and 10 bases, there was a span of 11 bases. The CDR3 runs to 12 residues. CDR3 nucleotides: TGTGCCAGCAGTCTCGGGGGTTTGGAGCTGTTTTTT. Its translation is CASSLGGLELFF.

This clonotype occurred a few times. The chain carries TRBV11-1 and TRBJ2-1; D assignment may be TRBD1 or TRBD2 (6 bases each). Trimming stripped 5 bases from V and 6 bases from J, with 17 bases between. The CDR3 sequence is 15 residues long. Germline V gene data show CDR1 as SGHAT and CDR2 as FQDESV (reference sequence). The DNA for the CDR3 is TGTGCCAGCAGCGAGGGCAGGGGAGGAATCAATGAGCAGTTCTTC. Translating it yields CASSEGRGGINEQFF.

This clonotype was seen ten or more times. J is TRBJ2-7 and V is TRBV5-1; 9 nucleotides agree with TRBD1. Per germline, CDR1 SGHRS and CDR2 YFSETQ. Trimming at V came to 5 bases and at J to 1 base, leaving 4 bases not matched to a gene. This CDR3 contains 14 residues. CDR3 bases: TGCGCCAGCAGTTCCGGGACAGGGTCCTACGAGCAGTACTTC. Translation: CASSSGTGSYEQYF.

The chain uses TRBV27 and TRBJ2-7, with 10 nucleotides matching TRBD2. This CDR3 is 14 amino acids long. Losses at the gene ends were 5 bases for V and 6 bases for J; bases not matched to a gene: 7. Germline V gives CDR1 MNHEY, CDR2 SMNVEV (reference sequence). The CDR3 DNA reads as TGTGCCAGCAGTCCTCTAGCGGGGGCCACCGAGCAGTACTTC. Protein product: CASSPLAGATEQYF.

This clonotype was counted many times. The chain carries TRBV7-6 and TRBJ2-1; 11 positions agree with TRBD2. Losses at the gene ends were 5 bases for V and 0 bases for J; bases not matched to a gene: 12. Germline V lookup: CDR1 SGHVS, CDR2 FNYEAQ. The CDR3 covers 19 residues. CDR3 in DNA: TGTGCCAGCAGCCCAGAGGCTAGCGGGGGGCTCAGCTCCTACAATGAGCAGTTCTTC. Protein: CASSPEASGGLSSYNEQFF.

The table lists this clonotype with a few counts. The V gene is TRBV20-1, the J gene TRBJ1-3; D call uncertain. Trimming stripped 0 bases from V and 3 bases from J, with 6 bases between. Germline V lookup: CDR1 DFQATT, CDR2 SNEGSKA (reference sequence). There are 13 residues in the CDR3. CDR3 bases: TGCAGTGCTAGAGATATTTTTGGAAACACCATATATTTT. This gives the protein CSARDIFGNTIYF.

For this clonotype: Lacking the conserved final phenylalanine or tryptophan, this CDR3 likely reflects a read error. The limits of the CDR3 on the DNA are not certain, so only TCRdb's listed CDR3 is given. This chain links TRBV7-9 with TRBJ2-5; no DNA check was done on the table's D call, TRBD1. Germline V gene data show CDR1 as SEHNR and CDR2 as FQNEAQ (reference sequence). The CDR3 numbers 12 amino acids, ends counted. This CDR3 is CASSSGQGAKCS.

This chain uses TRBV7-9 with TRBJ2-1, with D possibly being TRBD2 (5 bases). This CDR3 is built from 15 residues. Germline V gene sequence: CDR1 SEHNR, CDR2 FQNEAQ (reference sequence). Trimming removed 5 bases at V and 4 bases at J, with 15 bases between. The CDR3 sequence: CASSHAKRGYNEQFF. The CDR3 nucleotides are TGTGCCAGCAGCCACGCAAAACGCGGGTACAATGAGCAGTTCTTC.

The V gene is TRBV6-6, the J gene TRBJ2-7; D remains ambiguous. The CDR3 is made up of 13 amino acids. V was shortened by 4 bases and J by 1 base, with 8 bases between the two germline ends. Looked up from germline, CDR1 is MNHNY and CDR2 is SVGAGI (reference sequence). The CDR3 sequence is CASSCKGSYEQYF. CDR3 coding DNA: TGTGCCAGCAGTTGCAAAGGGTCCTACGAGCAGTACTTC.

A few counts support this clonotype. The CDR3 DNA reads as TGCAGTGCTAGGGAGGGGGCGAATGACCCTCAGCCCCAGCATTTT. This gives the protein CSAREGANDPQPQHF. The rearrangement joins TRBV20-1 to TRBJ1-5; 7 positions match TRBD1. Germline V gene lookup returns CDR1 DFQATT and CDR2 SNEGSKA (reference sequence). The V segment lost 3 bases and the J segment 6 bases; nucleotides outside the gene matches: 11. The CDR3 loop spans 15 amino acids.

This rearrangement joins TRBV6-2 or TRBV6-3 to TRBJ2-1; 8 bases line up with TRBD1. The CDR3 runs 20 residues. The junction had 23 bases not matched to a gene; V was cut back by 6 bases and J by 4 bases. In germline, CDR1 is MNHEY, CDR2 SVGEGT. The DNA of the CDR3 is TGTGCCAGCAGACGGAGTCCGGGACAGGTATATTTTGCCGTTTACAATGAGCAGTTCTTC. It is translated as CASRRSPGQVYFAVYNEQFF.

The chain joins TRBV4-2 to TRBJ2-2, with 12 bases matching TRBD2. The CDR3 is 17 residues long. CDR1 and CDR2 (germline): LGHNA, YNFKEQ. The trim removed 7 bases at V and 7 bases at J, leaving 13 bases unmatched. CDR3 in amino acids: CASKRLAGATAFGELFF. CDR3 bases: TGTGCCAGCAAGAGACTAGCGGGGGCCACGGCGTTCGGGGAGCTGTTTTTT.

The chain carries TRBV4-1 and TRBJ2-3, with TRBD1 as a possible D gene (5 bases). The CDR3 spans 15 residues. Germline V gene data show CDR1 as MGHRA and CDR2 as YSYEKL. V lost 1 base and J lost 3, with 11 bases in between. CDR3 in amino acids: CASSQGYRRTDTQYF. The CDR3 DNA sequence: TGCGCCAGCAGCCAAGGTTACAGGAGAACAGATACGCAGTATTTT.

V usage is TRBV12-3 or TRBV12-4 and J usage is TRBJ1-2, with D maybe TRBD1 (5 bases). The CDR3 totals 15 residues. V lost 4 bases to trimming and J lost 3 bases, with 15 bases between them. In DNA form, the CDR3 reads TGTGCCAGCAGTTCCCGGGACGTTGGAGACTATGGCTACACCTTC. It encodes CASSSRDVGDYGYTF.

This clonotype was observed a handful of times. This chain joins TRBV20-1 and TRBJ1-2; the match to TRBD1 covers 11 bases. The V gene end was trimmed by 6 bases and the J gene end by 8 bases; junction bases not matched to a gene: 2. Germline V CDR1 and CDR2: DFQATT, SNEGSKA (reference sequence). This CDR3 contains 11 residues. The DNA of the CDR3 is TGCAGTGCGTGGACAGGGGGCGGCTACACCTTC. Translating it yields CSAWTGGGYTF.

There are a few counts of this clonotype. The genes are TRBV6-2 or TRBV6-3 and TRBJ2-1, with D perhaps being TRBD1 or TRBD2 (6 bases each). In germline, CDR1 is MNHEY, CDR2 SVGEGT. The CDR3 sequence is 17 residues long. The V end was cut by 3 bases, the J end by 0 bases, with 15 bases between. The CDR3 loop reads CASSYRPAGHSYNEQFF. The CDR3 nucleotides read TGTGCCAGCAGTTATAGGCCGGCGGGACACTCCTACAATGAGCAGTTCTTC.

This clonotype has a handful of counts. V is TRBV19 and J is TRBJ2-1; TRBD1 might be the D (5 bases). Germline lookup yields CDR1 LNHDA and CDR2 SQIVND (reference sequence). This CDR3 contains 12 residues. The germline V and J ends were trimmed by 5 bases and 8 bases, with 10 bases remaining between them. CDR3 sequence reads: CASSYRWDEQFF. The CDR3 coding sequence is TGTGCCAGTAGTTACAGGTGGGATGAGCAGTTCTTC.

The chain employs TRBV20-1 and TRBJ1-3, with D unresolved. Germline CDR1 DFQATT, CDR2 SNEGSKA (reference sequence). The germline V and J ends were trimmed by 1 base and 2 bases, with 6 bases remaining between them. The CDR3 is 13 residues long. CDR3 in DNA: TGCAGTGCTAGAGTCCGAGCTGGAAACACCATATATTTT. It yields the protein CSARVRAGNTIYF.

The gene calls are TRBV28 and TRBJ1-2; D unresolved. The CDR3 has 15 residues. Per germline, CDR1 MDHEN and CDR2 SYDVKM. Trimming pared 3 bases from V and 8 bases from J, leaving 19 bases between. The CDR3 region is CASSFTPTDRGGYTF. Here the CDR3 DNA reads TGTGCCAGCAGTTTTACGCCGACGGATCGAGGGGGCTACACCTTC.

V usage is TRBV5-1 and J usage is TRBJ2-1, with TRBD2 matching 8 bases. The V and J ends lost 5 bases and 4 bases, in that order; junction bases with no gene match: 5. Germline-derived CDR1 and CDR2 are SGHRS and YFSETQ. The CDR3 length is 14 residues. CDR3 sequence (DNA): TGCGCCAGCAGACTTAGCGGGACTTACAATGAGCAGTTCTTC. Protein: CASRLSGTYNEQFF. Supplemented by reference TRBV5-1 and TRBJ2-1, the full variable domain reads KAGVTQTPRYLIKTRGQQVTLSCSPISGHRSVSWYQQTPGQGLQFLFEYFSETQRNKGNFPGRFSGRQFSNSRSEMNVSTLELGDSALYLCASRLSGTYNEQFFGPGTRLTVL.

This clonotype was seen a few times. The J gene is TRBJ2-7, the V gene TRBV19; D not certain. Deletions cut 7 bases from V and 3 bases from J, with 19 bases between. This CDR3 has 15 amino acids. Per the germline V gene, CDR1 is LNHDA and CDR2 is SQIVND (reference sequence). CDR3 nucleotide sequence: TGTGCCAGTAAACGCTCTCCGGACGGGTACTACGAGCAGTACTTC. Its translation: CASKRSPDGYYEQYF.